This entry concerns a single T cell receptor beta chain. Antigen: not known. With the read ending 3 residues before the CDR3 end, the germline J gene is used to fill in that end. The sample is drawn from a study of T cell clonality in common variable immunodeficiency. Regarding the study as a whole: CVID subjects had higher TCRbeta clonality than healthy controls, most marked in about a third. Compared with controls, CVID subjects had fewer shared TCRbeta clones. Repertoire-complication correlations in CVID were limited by patient heterogeneity.

Here immunoSEQ multiplex PCR was the method, and the copy in TCRdb shows in-frame clones only, minus some. Recorded here are roughly 55,000 clones, with no singletons, and the ten leading clones hold 5.4%. V was pared by 1 base and J by 6 bases, with 7 bases of the junction left unmatched. CDR1 SGHDN and CDR2 FVKESK come from the germline V gene. The CDR3 sequence is 15 residues long. Each donor provided roughly 4.5 to 8.5 ml of heparinized whole blood. The chain links TRBV14 to TRBJ2-7; TRBD1 matches 9 bases. The TCR originated in a person aged 18-70 years in good health. Sequencing was performed on peripheral blood mononuclear cells. CDR3 sequence: CASSQVNRGQVEQYF. CDR3 DNA, as far as it was read: TGTGCCAGCAGCCAAGTAAACAGGGGGCAAGTCGAG.